This T cell receptor (beta chain) was sequenced in a study of blood T cells in healthy people across ages. Study results and limitations: Among long-lived donors, naive CD4+ cells were more numerous and diversity higher than in aged donors.

CDR3 length equals 19 residues. V lost 1 base and J 7 bases, leaving 29 bases between the germline ends. CDR1 and CDR2 (germline): LGHDT, YNNKEL (reference sequence). Comments on this clonotype: Its antigen remains unidentified.

A J-beta primer mix and a sample-barcoded 5' primer were used in a second PCR of about 7 to 12 cycles. Every cDNA molecule bore a tag from a template-switch adaptor containing 12 random nucleotides. Via MiXCR, TCRdb re-called the 5' RACE reads, giving one row per CDR3 protein. Here the sample spans about 800,000 distinct CDR3 sequences, 58% being singletons. The chain is built from TRBV3-1 and TRBJ2-7; D ambiguous. Sequenced input: blood. This clonotype was sampled from a man aged 25-45 years in good health. CDR3 in amino acids: CASSQGRLNPQSSYNEQYF. The CDR3 nucleotides read TGTGCCAGCAGCCAAGGTCGGCTAAATCCCCAGAGCTCCTACAATGAGCAGTACTTC.